This T cell receptor beta chain emerged from a study of identical twins. V lost 6 bases to trimming and J lost 0 bases; unmatched junction nucleotides: 4. This CDR3 has 16 residues. Germline V gene data show CDR1 as MGHRA and CDR2 as YSYEKL. Whole-study results and caveats: There were fewer insertions in abundant cord blood beta clonotypes, but memory repertoires showed no such pattern. Out-of-frame alpha sequences common to twins exhibited an excess of low generation probability.

A note on this clonotype: Its target is unknown.

TCRdb called the 5' RACE reads again in MiXCR, with one record for every CDR3 protein. The data show roughly 1.6 million distinct CDR3 sequences, about 32% seen once. The clonotype originates from a newborn girl in good health. The chain employs TRBV4-1 and TRBJ2-1, with 11 bases identical to TRBD2. Sequences were obtained from cord blood. CDR3 DNA: TGCGCCAGCAGGGATACTAGCGGGGGCTCCTACAATGAGCAGTTCTTC. It encodes CASRDTSGGSYNEQFF.